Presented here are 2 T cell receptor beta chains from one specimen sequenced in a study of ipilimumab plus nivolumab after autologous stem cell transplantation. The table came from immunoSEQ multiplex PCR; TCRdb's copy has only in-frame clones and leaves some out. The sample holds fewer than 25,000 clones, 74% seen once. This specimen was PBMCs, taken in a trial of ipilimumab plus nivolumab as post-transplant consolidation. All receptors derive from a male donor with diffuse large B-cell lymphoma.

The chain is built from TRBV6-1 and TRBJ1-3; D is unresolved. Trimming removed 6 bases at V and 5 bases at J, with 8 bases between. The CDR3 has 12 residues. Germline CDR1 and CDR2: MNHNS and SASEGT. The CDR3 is CASSWERNTIYF. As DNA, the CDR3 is TGTGCCAGCAGCTGGGAGAGAAACACCATATATTTT.

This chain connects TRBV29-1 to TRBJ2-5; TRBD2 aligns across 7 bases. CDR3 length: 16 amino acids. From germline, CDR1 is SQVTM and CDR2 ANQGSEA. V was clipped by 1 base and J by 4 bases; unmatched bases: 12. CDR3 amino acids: CSVEGIKGLPTETQYF. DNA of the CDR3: TGCAGCGTTGAAGGAATCAAGGGACTACCTACAGAGACCCAGTACTTC. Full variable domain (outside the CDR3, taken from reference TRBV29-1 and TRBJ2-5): SAVISQKPSRDICQRGTSLTIQCQVDSQVTMMFWYRQQPGQSLTLIATANQGSEATYESGFVIDKFPISRPNLTFSTLTVSNMSPEDSSIYLCSVEGIKGLPTETQYFGPGTRLLVL.